The rows below give T cell receptor beta chains drawn from one sample of a study of blood T cell repertoires in COVID-19. Clones were sequenced by immunoSEQ multiplex PCR, and TCRdb holds only the in-frame ones, with some missing. The table shows about 59,000 clones, with more than 75% occurring only once. Material for sequencing was peripheral blood. These receptors originate from an elderly man with acute or convalescent COVID-19. CDR3s include the opening cysteine and the closing phenylalanine or tryptophan. Fields, in order: CDR3 protein, CDR3 DNA, J gene, D gene, V gene, clone size. The D gene is left open where the match is weak. Expanded clones are given a class, and other clones once, few, many or no size at all.

CATSGGVYRNTQYF,TGTGCCACCAGTGGGGGAGTCTACCGAAATACGCAGTATTTT,TRBJ2-3,.,TRBV24-1,.
CATSRVSGRANEQFF,TGTGCCACCAGCAGAGTTAGCGGGAGGGCCAATGAGCAGTTCTTC,TRBJ2-1,TRBD2,TRBV15,few
CASSVPGQGKGGYTF,TGTGCCAGTAGTGTACCGGGACAGGGGAAGGGAGGCTACACCTTC,TRBJ1-2,TRBD1,TRBV19,few
CASSVSGGNQPQHF,TGTGCCAGCAGCGTATCAGGGGGCAATCAGCCCCAGCATTTT,TRBJ1-5,.,TRBV9,.
CASSLSWGGEKLFF,TGTGCCAGCAGCTTATCTTGGGGCGGTGAAAAACTGTTTTTT,TRBJ1-4,.,TRBV11-2,once
CASSLATDRNYGYTF,TGTGCCAGCAGCTTAGCCACTGACAGGAACTATGGCTACACCTTC,TRBJ1-2,.,TRBV11-2,.
CASSLGQGPRGYTF,TGTGCCAGCAGCTTGGGTCAGGGGCCTCGGGGCTACACCTTC,TRBJ1-2,.,TRBV5-6,.
CASSSHGDTQYF,TGTGCCAGCAGCTCGCACGGAGATACGCAGTATTTT,TRBJ2-3,.,TRBV11-3,medium-sized
CASTPTGPYNEQFF,TGCGCCAGCACCCCGACAGGCCCCTACAATGAGCAGTTCTTC,TRBJ2-1,.,TRBV5-1,.
CASSLGQVYGYTF,TGTGCCAGCAGCTTGGGGCAGGTCTATGGCTACACCTTC,TRBJ1-2,.,TRBV5-6,once
CASSLGTGYGEAFF,TGTGCCAGCAGTTTAGGGACAGGTTACGGAGAAGCTTTCTTT,TRBJ1-1,TRBD1,TRBV7-9,few
CASSKTINTIYF,TGTGCCAGCAGCAAGACAATTAACACCATATATTTT,TRBJ1-3,.,TRBV11-3,few
CASSRGPDSPLHF,TGTGCCAGCAGCAGGGGGCCAGATTCACCCCTCCACTTT,TRBJ1-6,TRBD1,TRBV6-5,.
CASSYYNYGYTF,TGTGCCAGCAGTTACTATAACTATGGCTACACCTTC,TRBJ1-2,.,TRBV12-3/TRBV12-4,.
CASSRSFTNTEAFF,TGTGCCAGTAGTAGATCCTTCACAAACACTGAAGCTTTCTTT,TRBJ1-1,.,TRBV19,.
CASSLAQGADYEQYF,TGTGCCAGCAGCTTGGCTCAGGGGGCCGACTACGAGCAGTACTTC,TRBJ2-7,TRBD1,TRBV5-4,.
CSAHGLAGSNEQFF,TGCAGCGCCCACGGACTAGCGGGATCCAATGAGCAGTTCTTC,TRBJ2-1,TRBD2,TRBV29-1,.
CASSSLRGTGRETQYF,TGTGCCAGTAGTTCCCTCCGTGGGACAGGGAGAGAGACCCAGTACTTC,TRBJ2-5,TRBD1,TRBV19,once
CASSVRLLAGGHEQFF,TGTGCCAGCAGCGTCCGCCTCTTAGCGGGGGGGCATGAGCAGTTCTTC,TRBJ2-1,TRBD2,TRBV9,.
CASSLGQGQETQYF,TGTGCCAGCAGCTTGGGACAGGGGCAAGAGACCCAGTACTTC,TRBJ2-5,TRBD1,TRBV5-4,.
CASQTGGMVQNTEAFF,TGTGCCAGCCAGACAGGGGGGATGGTCCAGAACACTGAAGCTTTCTTT,TRBJ1-1,TRBD1,TRBV27,.
CATSDRRTGDQPQHF,TGTGCCACCAGTGACCGGCGGACAGGGGATCAGCCCCAGCATTTT,TRBJ1-5,TRBD1,TRBV24-1,.
CATSIGGSYNEQFF,TGTGCCACCAGCATTGGGGGGTCCTACAATGAGCAGTTCTTC,TRBJ2-1,.,TRBV15,once
CASSFKPRGYNEQFF,TGTGCCAGCAGCTTTAAACCCAGGGGTTACAATGAGCAGTTCTTC,TRBJ2-1,.,TRBV11-2,.
CASSRTGREAFF,TGTGCCAGCAGCCGGACAGGGAGGGAAGCTTTCTTT,TRBJ1-1,TRBD1,TRBV11-2,.
CARSQGMNTEAFF,TGTGCCAGGAGCCAGGGAATGAACACTGAAGCTTTCTTT,TRBJ1-1,.,TRBV30,.
CASSLETSGGPGYF,TGTGCCAGCAGCTTAGAGACTAGCGGGGGACCCGGGTACTTC,TRBJ2-7,TRBD2,TRBV7-9,.